Here is one T cell receptor beta chain with its context. Its matching antigen is unknown. The source of the sample is a study of cytomegalovirus exposure and HLA in healthy donors. Study background: Unique TCR beta sequences numbering some 110 million came from about 180 million T cells in an earlier analysis.

Findings and caveats of the study: Earlier analysis yielded a pattern in which most TCR beta V segments were productive about 90% or about 30% of the time. In a later analysis, TCR beta V- and J-gene trimming was associated with a missense DCLRE1C variant.

Donors in the study were healthy people who gave bone marrow. The PCR contained 60 Vbeta and 13 Jbeta primers. Sequencing used immunoSEQ multiplex PCR; TCRdb keeps in-frame clones, though not all of them. This sample has some 130,000 clones; approximately 61% occur once, and the top ten carry 1.6%. The TCR comes from a man aged 25-45 years in good health and CMV-seropositive. The sequencing input was PBMCs.

CDR3 DNA sequence: TGTGCCAGTAGGGAGCAGGGGGCGAGCGACGAGCAGTACTTC. Its protein is CASREQGASDEQYF. This chain joins TRBV19 and TRBJ2-7; TRBD1 matches 8 bases. Germline CDR1 is LNHDA and CDR2 is SQIVND (reference sequence). The CDR3 is 14 amino acids. V lost 6 bases, J lost 5 bases, and 9 bases stayed unmatched.